Listed here are 16 T cell receptor beta chains from one sample, sequenced in a study of T cells in Graves' hyperthyroidism and ophthalmopathy. The CDR3 regions of TCR beta were amplified from RNA transcripts. The TCR CDR3 first-round RT-PCR relied on the HTBI primer set. TCRdb ran MiXCR on the multiplex PCR reads and lists one entry per CDR3 protein. The sample lists about 700,000 distinct CDR3 sequences; about 15% were seen once. Material for sequencing was blood. The source is a woman aged 18-29 years with Graves' hyperthyroidism.

This sequence joins TRBV24-1 and TRBJ2-7, with D perhaps TRBD2 (5 bases). V lost 5 bases and J 0 bases, leaving 7 bases between the germline ends. CDR3 length: 13 residues. The V gene's germline CDR1 is KGHDR and CDR2 SFDVKD. Here the CDR3 reads CATSGAGSYEQYF. The CDR3 region has the DNA TGTGCCACCAGTGGCGCGGGCTCCTACGAGCAGTACTTC.

This clonotype was seen more than once but under ten times. The V call is TRBV7-6, the J call TRBJ2-7, with D maybe TRBD1 (6 bases). Looked up from germline, CDR1 is SGHVS and CDR2 is FNYEAQ. The CDR3 spans 14 residues. V was shortened by 5 bases and J by 1 base, with 12 bases between the two germline ends. In DNA, the CDR3 is TGTGCCAGCAGCCTAAACAGGGCATCCTACGAGCAGTACTTC. This codes for CASSLNRASYEQYF.

This clonotype occurred a few times. The rearrangement uses TRBV10-3 and TRBJ2-7; D is uncertain. V was cut by 0 bases and J by 3 bases, with 9 bases left in between. There are 14 residues in the CDR3. CDR1 and CDR2 from the germline V gene are ENHRY and SYGVKD. The CDR3 here is CAISESIEFYEQYF. The CDR3 nucleotides are TGTGCCATCAGTGAGTCGATTGAGTTCTACGAGCAGTACTTC.

This rearrangement joins TRBV6-1 to TRBJ1-5, with no clear D. The V end was cut by 5 bases, the J end by 5 bases, with 13 bases between. CDR3 size: 14 residues. Per germline, CDR1 MNHNS and CDR2 SASEGT. The CDR3 loop reads CASSTMAPDQPQHF. The DNA of the CDR3 is TGTGCCAGCAGTACAATGGCCCCGGATCAGCCCCAGCATTTT.

The chain joins TRBV19 to TRBJ1-4; TRBD1 aligns across 8 bases. V gave up 4 bases and J gave up 3 bases; unmatched junction bases: 4. Germline V lookup: CDR1 LNHDA, CDR2 SQIVND (reference sequence). The length of the CDR3 is 15 residues. CDR3 sequence: CASSTDRGANEKLFF. The CDR3 DNA follows: TGTGCCAGTAGTACCGACAGGGGAGCTAATGAAAAACTGTTTTTT.

The V gene is TRBV20-1, the J gene TRBJ1-2; 7 bases fit TRBD1. Germline V lookup: CDR1 DFQATT, CDR2 SNEGSKA (reference sequence). This CDR3 is 11 amino acids long. V shed 6 bases, J shed 6 bases, and the junction held 4 bases outside the gene matches. CDR3 residues: CSALRGDGYTF. The DNA for the CDR3 is TGCAGTGCCCTCAGGGGGGATGGCTACACCTTC.

This sequence joins TRBV12-3 or TRBV12-4 and TRBJ1-2; D gene ambiguous. V was trimmed by 5 bases and J by 10 bases, leaving 17 bases between them. The CDR3 is 13 residues long. CDR3 sequence: CASSRGAVRTYTF. In DNA form, the CDR3 reads TGTGCCAGCAGTCGTGGAGCCGTTAGGACCTACACCTTC.

The chain has TRBV10-3 and TRBJ2-5, with 13 bases aligning to TRBD2. This CDR3 has 17 residues. After removal of 3 bases from V and 5 bases from J, the junction contained 9 bases not matched to a gene. Germline lookup yields CDR1 ENHRY and CDR2 SYGVKD. CDR3 nucleotides: TGTGCCATCAGTGAAAATGGACTAGCGGGAGTTCCGGAGACCCAGTACTTC. It encodes CAISENGLAGVPETQYF.

This clonotype was observed at least ten times. The chain combines TRBV15 with TRBJ2-2; no clear D. The CDR3 is 14 residues long. The V end was cut by 1 base, the J end by 4 bases, with 7 bases between. Germline CDR1 is LNHNV and CDR2 is YYDKDF (reference sequence). CDR3 sequence (DNA): TGTGCCACCAGCAGAGGCACTGTCACCGGGGAGCTGTTTTTT. Its translation: CATSRGTVTGELFF. The variable domain in full, with the rest retrieved from reference TRBV15 and TRBJ2-2, is DAMVIQNPRYQVTQFGKPVTLSCSQTLNHNVMYWYQQKSSQAPKLLFHYYDKDFNNEADTPDNFQSRRPNTSFCFLDIRSPGLGDTAMYLCATSRGTVTGELFFGEGSRLTVL.

This clonotype was seen a handful of times. This chain links TRBV12-3 or TRBV12-4 with TRBJ1-2; D is perhaps TRBD1 (5 bases). The CDR3 is made up of 14 amino acids. Deletions cut 6 bases from V and 11 bases from J, with 22 bases between. CDR3 amino acids: CASSPSLGRRGYTF. DNA of the CDR3: TGTGCCAGCAGCCCCTCTCTGGGACGCCGGGGGTACACCTTC.

This clonotype occurred many times. V and J are TRBV7-9 and TRBJ2-2, with a possible D match to TRBD1 (6 bases). Trimming took off 2 bases at V and 3 bases at J, with 16 bases between the two ends. There are 17 residues in the CDR3. Germline V gene sequence: CDR1 SEHNR, CDR2 FQNEAQ (reference sequence). The CDR3 DNA sequence: TGTGCCAGCAGCTTAACGGTTGGCAGGGGATACACCGGGGAGCTGTTTTTT. It codes for CASSLTVGRGYTGELFF. Complete variable domain (other parts from reference TRBV7-9 and TRBJ2-2): DTGVSQNPRHKITKRGQNVTFRCDPISEHNRLYWYRQTLGQGPEFLTYFQNEAQLEKSRLLSDRFSAERPKGSFSTLEIQRTEQGDSAMYLCASSLTVGRGYTGELFFGEGSRLTVL.

This clonotype showed up just a few times. V gene TRBV18 combines with J gene TRBJ2-7; 10 positions agree with TRBD1. Trimming at V came to 2 bases and at J to 0 bases, leaving 4 bases not matched to a gene. The CDR3 has 16 residues. Germline loops: CDR1 KGHSH, CDR2 LQKENI. CDR3 in amino acids: CASSPGTGVFSYEQYF. In DNA form, the CDR3 reads TGTGCCAGCTCACCAGGGACAGGGGTCTTCTCCTACGAGCAGTACTTC.

This sequence joins TRBV5-6 and TRBJ1-4; D gene uncertain. Germline V gene sequence: CDR1 SGHDT, CDR2 YYEEEE. The CDR3 extends over 13 amino acids. Trimming pared 3 bases from V and 5 bases from J, leaving 8 bases between. The CDR3, as DNA: TGTGCCAGCAGCTACGGGAGGAATGAAAAACTGTTTTTT. Its protein is CASSYGRNEKLFF.

This clonotype was counted at least ten times. This chain connects TRBV27 to TRBJ2-7, with TRBD2 identical over 11 bases. Germline lookup yields CDR1 MNHEY and CDR2 SMNVEV (reference sequence). The CDR3 loop spans 18 amino acids. V shed 0 bases and J 6 bases; nucleotides not matched to a gene: 13. The CDR3 nucleotides read TGTGCCAGCAGTTTATCCCCGGGACTAGCGGTCCGGGGGTCCGAGCAGTACTTC. Its protein is CASSLSPGLAVRGSEQYF.

J is TRBJ2-2 and V is TRBV29-1, with D uncertain. CDR1 SQVTM and CDR2 ANQGSEA come from the germline V gene. This CDR3 is 14 amino acids long. Trimming removed 4 bases at V and 2 bases at J, with 11 bases between. The CDR3: CSVGAQKNTGELFF. Written as DNA, the CDR3 is TGCAGCGTTGGGGCCCAAAAAAACACCGGGGAGCTGTTTTTT.

This clonotype has ten or more counts. This CDR3 is CASSLFSRGARDRALNEQFF. CDR3 coding DNA: TGTGCCAGCAGCTTATTCTCCCGGGGGGCCCGGGACAGGGCCCTTAATGAGCAGTTCTTC. The V gene is TRBV11-2, the J gene TRBJ2-1, with 9 nucleotides matching TRBD1. J gave up 7 bases and V 2 bases, and 21 bases lay outside the gene matches. This CDR3 has 20 amino acids. In germline, CDR1 is SGHAT, CDR2 FQNNGV.